This T cell receptor beta chain was profiled in a study of T-cell reconstitution after alpha-beta-depleted transplantation in children (TCRdb year 2016). For context, the study as a whole: T-cell immune reconstitution after TCRalphabeta/CD19-depleted allogeneic hematopoietic cell transplantation in children was quantitatively tracked in the study by means of TCR repertoire profiling.

This clonotype appeared a few times. This receptor's antigen is unknown. No per-base quality is available; no much larger clone lies one base away. From V the trimming removes 1 base and from J it removes 6 bases, while the gene matches leave 6 bases of the junction unaccounted for. The CDR3 runs 15 amino acids, cysteine and phenylalanine included. Only CDR3 DNA remains: 45 bases, in frame from the first base. For CDR1 and CDR2, the germline V gene (reference sequence) lists DFQATT and SNEGSKA. Library generation was performed with PCR. Sequencing took place on an Illumina HiSeq 2500. TCR library preparation used molecular barcoding, with unique molecular identifiers applied to normalize quantification of the TCRbeta repertoire. Using fastp at Q25 and MiXCR, TCRdb reprocessed the public reads and kept productive beta chains. Entries are consolidated by CDR3 protein sequence, retaining the most common genes and DNA. The sample table lists approximately 270,000 distinct CDR3 sequences, about 10% of them with a count of one. About a tenth of the sample lies in the top ten.

The chain is assembled from TRBV20-1 and TRBJ2-3; the central 11 bases match TRBD2. The source is a human donor who donated a stem cell graft to a child with SCID. The starting material was PBMCs from the stem cell graft donor, obtained from the stem cell graft. The DNA sequence is given as TGCAGTGCTAGAGTCCCTAGCGGGGGGTTGGATACGCAGTATTTT. Its translation reads: CSARVPSGGLDTQYF.